The 5 T cell receptor beta chains presented below share a single source sample, sequenced in a study of OX40 agonist ivuxolimab in advanced cancers. Sequenced by immunoSEQ multiplex PCR; TCRdb stores in-frame clones only, minus some. The sample lists approximately 74,000 clones; more than 80% were seen once. This material consisted of CD4+ or CD8+ T cells sorted from blood, taken in a trial of the OX40 agonist ivuxolimab. These receptors came from an adult with an advanced solid tumor such as melanoma, head and neck, liver or kidney cancer.

Points on this clone: An end of the junction does not agree with germline; a read error may underlie this. J is TRBJ1-6 and V is TRBV2; tentative D call: TRBD1 (6 bases). The CDR3 has 10 amino acids. Germline V gene lookup returns CDR1 SNHLY and CDR2 FYNNEI. As DNA, the CDR3 is TGTGCCAGCAGTCGAGGGGGGTTTAACTTT. Amino acid sequence: CASSRGGFNF.

This clone has a single count. J is TRBJ2-7 and V is TRBV5-5; D not resolved. This CDR3 contains 15 residues. Germline CDR1 SGHKS, CDR2 YYEKEE (reference sequence). V gave up 2 bases and J gave up 3 bases, with 15 bases separating them. CDR3 loop: CASSFLNMQFYEQYF. The CDR3 nucleotides are TGTGCCAGCAGCTTTCTTAACATGCAATTCTACGAGCAGTACTTC.

This sequence joins TRBV10-3 and TRBJ2-3, with 7 nucleotides matching TRBD2. There are 15 residues in the CDR3. Germline V gene lookup returns CDR1 ENHRY and CDR2 SYGVKD. The junction had 4 bases not matched to a gene; V was cut back by 3 bases and J by 1 base. CDR3 residues: CAISDGAGRTDTQYF. As DNA, the CDR3 is TGTGCCATCAGTGATGGAGCGGGGCGCACAGATACGCAGTATTTT.

Points on this clone: Other DNA sequences in the same sample also yield this CDR3. V is TRBV30 and J is TRBJ2-2; D may correspond to TRBD1 or TRBD2 (6 bases each). Per germline, CDR1 GTSNPN and CDR2 SVGIG (reference sequence). The CDR3 contains 15 residues. The germline V and J ends were trimmed by 0 bases and 4 bases, with 12 bases remaining between them. The chain's CDR3 is CAWSVRGRGTGELFF. The CDR3 region has the DNA TGTGCCTGGAGTGTACGGGGGCGCGGCACCGGGGAGCTGTTTTTT.

There are a few counts of this clone. V usage is TRBV5-4 and J usage is TRBJ1-6; unclear D gene. Trimming removed 4 bases at V and 0 bases at J, with 14 bases between. Germline V CDR1 and CDR2: SGHNT, YYREEE (reference sequence). CDR3 size: 17 residues. CDR3 region: CASSLLTSSSYNSPLHF. The CDR3 coding sequence is TGTGCCAGCAGCCTGTTGACATCGAGCTCCTATAATTCACCCCTCCACTTT.